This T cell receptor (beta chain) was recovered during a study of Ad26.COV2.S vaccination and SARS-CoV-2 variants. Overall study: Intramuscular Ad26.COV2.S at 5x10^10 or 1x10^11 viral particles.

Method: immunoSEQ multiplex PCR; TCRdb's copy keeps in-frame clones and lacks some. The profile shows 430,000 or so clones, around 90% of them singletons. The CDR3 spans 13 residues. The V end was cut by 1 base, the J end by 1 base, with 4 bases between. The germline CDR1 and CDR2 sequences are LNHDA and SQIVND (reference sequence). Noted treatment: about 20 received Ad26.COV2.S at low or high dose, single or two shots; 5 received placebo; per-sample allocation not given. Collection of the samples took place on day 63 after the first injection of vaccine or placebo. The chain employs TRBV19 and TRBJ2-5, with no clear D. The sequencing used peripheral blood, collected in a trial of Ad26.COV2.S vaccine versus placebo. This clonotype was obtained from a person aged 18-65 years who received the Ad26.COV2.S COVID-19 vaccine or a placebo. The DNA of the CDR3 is TGTGCCAGTAGTATAGGGCTCCAAGAGACCCAGTACTTC. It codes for CASSIGLQETQYF.